What follows are 18 T cell receptor beta chains derived from one specimen sequenced in a study of T cells in Graves' hyperthyroidism and ophthalmopathy (dated by TCRdb to the late 2010s). The library was produced with multiplex PCR. Instrument on record: Illumina HiSeq 2000. The TCR beta CDR3 regions were amplified from RNA transcripts. For the first round of RT-PCR on the TCR CDR3, the HTBI primer set was used together with the Qiagen OneStep RT-PCR kit. The public reads were quality trimmed at Q25 with fastp and then assembled into clones with MiXCR by TCRdb, keeping productive beta chains. Identical CDR3 proteins give one entry, which carries the most common genes and DNA. In all, the sample holds roughly 35,000 distinct CDR3 sequences, and 52% of those were seen once. The ten top clones hold roughly 25% of the sample. Material for sequencing was blood. Source of these receptors: a woman between 35 and 50 years old with Graves' ophthalmopathy.

The chain is built from TRBV5-1 and TRBJ2-3, with D possibly being TRBD2 (5 bases). The germline CDR1 and CDR2 sequences are SGHRS and YFSETQ. There are 15 residues in the CDR3. The ends were cut back, 3 bases at V and 4 bases at J, with 15 bases in the middle. CDR3 residues: CASSSVGSLADTQYF. CDR3 DNA sequence: TGCGCCAGCAGCTCAGTGGGGAGTCTGGCAGATACGCAGTATTTT. Supplemented by reference TRBV5-1 and TRBJ2-3, the full variable domain reads KAGVTQTPRYLIKTRGQQVTLSCSPISGHRSVSWYQQTPGQGLQFLFEYFSETQRNKGNFPGRFSGRQFSNSRSEMNVSTLELGDSALYLCASSSVGSLADTQYFGPGTRLTVL.

This clonotype was observed at least ten times. The chain links TRBV12-3 or TRBV12-4 to TRBJ2-1; 8 bases are a match to TRBD1. The CDR3 consists of 15 residues. The trim removed 3 bases at V and 7 bases at J, leaving 8 bases unmatched. The CDR3 here is CASSLQGAGTNEQFF. As DNA, the CDR3 is TGTGCCAGCAGTTTGCAGGGGGCAGGGACAAATGAGCAGTTCTTC.

This clonotype was detected only a few times. Germline is not matched at one junction end, which may reflect a read error. The genes are TRBV11-1 and TRBJ2-7; a weak D match, TRBD1 (7 bases). Germline CDR1 reads SGHAT; CDR2 reads FQDESV (reference sequence). The CDR3 totals 16 residues. The CDR3 is CASSQGGGLPCWEQYF. For the CDR3, the DNA is TGCGCCAGCAGCCAGGGGGGCGGACTACCTTGCTGGGAGCAGTACTTC.

This clonotype was observed a handful of times. This chain joins TRBV28 and TRBJ2-2; no definite D call. V was shortened by 2 bases and J by 1 base, with 8 bases between the two germline ends. Looked up from germline, CDR1 is MDHEN and CDR2 is SYDVKM. The CDR3 spans 15 residues. The CDR3 spells CASSLRRMNTGELFF. DNA for the CDR3: TGTGCCAGCAGTTTAAGGCGAATGAACACCGGGGAGCTGTTTTTT.

This clonotype was counted at least ten times. J is TRBJ2-7 and V is TRBV20-1, with TRBD2 identical over 12 bases. The V segment lost 5 bases and the J segment 4 bases; nucleotides outside the gene matches: 6. The CDR3 is 14 amino acids. CDR1 is DFQATT and CDR2 is SNEGSKA in the germline V gene (reference sequence). Here the CDR3 DNA reads TGCAGTGCTTGGACTAGCGGGACCCTTTACGAGCAGTACTTC. Protein product: CSAWTSGTLYEQYF.

This clonotype was picked up a small number of times. This sequence joins TRBV28 and TRBJ1-2, with D possibly being TRBD1 (5 bases). V was trimmed by 11 bases and J by 4 bases, leaving 17 bases between them. CDR1 MDHEN and CDR2 SYDVKM come from the germline V gene. The CDR3 consists of 13 residues. The CDR3 reads CAGGGEGPYGYTF. The DNA for the CDR3 is TGTGCCGGGGGGGGAGAAGGCCCCTATGGCTACACCTTC.

The chain employs TRBV5-1 and TRBJ2-7; D is possibly TRBD2 (6 bases). The germline V gene has CDR1 SGHRS and CDR2 YFSETQ. The CDR3 totals 14 residues. V lost 0 bases and J lost 5, with 12 bases in between. The CDR3 region has the DNA TGCGCCAGCAGCTTGGGTATAGCGGTTGACGAGCAGTACGTC. Its translation is CASSLGIAVDEQYV.

The table lists this clonotype with many counts. The chain has TRBV7-2 and TRBJ1-5, with D maybe TRBD1 (6 bases). This CDR3 comprises 15 residues. Trimming removed 4 bases from V and 0 bases from J, with 10 bases in between. Germline V gene data show CDR1 as SGHTA and CDR2 as FQGNSA. CDR3 nucleotides: TGTGCCAGCAGCTCAACAGGGTTTAGCAATCAGCCCCAGCATTTT. The encoded protein is CASSSTGFSNQPQHF.

The CDR3 loop reads CASSLQSGDTIYF. The CDR3 DNA sequence: TGTGCCAGCAGCTTACAGTCCGGAGACACCATATATTTT. The gene calls are TRBV5-6 and TRBJ1-3; D gene uncertain. V was clipped by 2 bases and J by 8 bases, with 11 bases between them. Looked up from germline, CDR1 is SGHDT and CDR2 is YYEEEE. CDR3 length equals 13 residues.

The CDR3 DNA is TGTGCCAGCAGTGAATGGAGCGGGGGTCAAGATACGCAGTATTTT. This gives the protein CASSEWSGGQDTQYF. This chain links TRBV2 with TRBJ2-3; TRBD2 matches at 8 bases. The CDR3 consists of 15 residues. The ends lost 2 bases at V and 5 bases at J; junction bases unmatched: 6. Per the germline V gene, CDR1 is SNHLY and CDR2 is FYNNEI.

This clonotype appeared many times. The CDR3 is CASSPDPGRNIQYF. CDR3 DNA sequence: TGCGCCAGCAGCCCGGATCCAGGGCGAAACATTCAGTACTTC. The chain has TRBV5-1 and TRBJ2-4, with a weak D call TRBD1 (5 bases). Germline V gene sequence: CDR1 SGHRS, CDR2 YFSETQ. CDR3 length equals 14 residues. Trimming stripped 4 bases from V and 6 bases from J, with 14 bases between.

V usage is TRBV7-6 and J usage is TRBJ2-3; 10 nucleotides agree with TRBD2. Per germline, CDR1 SGHVS and CDR2 FNYEAQ. This CDR3 spans 16 amino acids. V shed 0 bases and J 6 bases; nucleotides not matched to a gene: 6. In DNA form, the CDR3 reads TGTGCCAGCAGCTTAGCGTCTAGCGGGGGTTGTGATACGCAGTATTTT. Translating gives CASSLASSGGCDTQYF.

At least ten counts were recorded for this clonotype. The chain has TRBV6-1 and TRBJ1-2, with TRBD1 matching over 7 bases. The CDR3 runs to 15 residues. Unmatched junction bases numbered 7, after V lost 4 bases and J lost 2 bases. CDR1 is MNHNS and CDR2 is SASEGT in the germline V gene. CDR3 DNA sequence: TGTGCCAGCAGTGGAATGTCGACAGGGAACTATGGCTACACCTTC. It translates to CASSGMSTGNYGYTF.

The chain is built from TRBV7-6 and TRBJ1-2; 10 bases fit TRBD1. The length of the CDR3 is 14 residues. Germline CDR1 reads SGHVS; CDR2 reads FNYEAQ. After removal of 3 bases from V and 7 bases from J, the junction contained 5 bases not matched to a gene. The CDR3 loop reads CASSFDRGLSGYTF. The CDR3 nucleotides are TGTGCCAGCAGCTTTGACAGGGGGCTCAGTGGCTACACCTTC. Supplemented by reference TRBV7-6 and TRBJ1-2, the full variable domain reads GAGVSQSPRYKVTKRGQDVALRCDPISGHVSLYWYRQALGQGPEFLTYFNYEAQQDKSGLPNDRFSAERPEGSISTLTIQRTEQRDSAMYRCASSFDRGLSGYTFGSGTRLTVV.

The chain uses TRBV15 and TRBJ2-7; 7 nucleotides line up with TRBD1. V lost 3 bases, J lost 2 bases, and 10 bases stayed unmatched. The CDR3 extends over 16 amino acids. CDR1 LNHNV and CDR2 YYDKDF come from the germline V gene (reference sequence). The DNA of the CDR3 is TGTGCCACCAGCAGCCAACAACCGGGACAGACCTACGAGCAGTACTTC. Protein product: CATSSQQPGQTYEQYF.

The V and J genes are TRBV7-2 and TRBJ2-7, with a tentative D call TRBD2 (5 bases). Germline V lookup: CDR1 SGHTA, CDR2 FQGNSA. The CDR3 length is 15 residues. Trimming removed 5 bases at V and 5 bases at J, with 19 bases between. CDR3 residues: CASSDHRHGIHEQYF. Here the CDR3 DNA reads TGTGCCAGCAGCGACCACCGCCACGGGATTCACGAGCAGTACTTC.

This clonotype is medium-sized in the sample. The V call is TRBV7-2, the J call TRBJ2-7; 7 bases align to TRBD2. The V and J ends lost 5 bases and 4 bases, in that order; junction bases with no gene match: 5. The CDR3 has 13 residues. Per the germline V gene, CDR1 is SGHTA and CDR2 is FQGNSA. The CDR3 bases are TGTGCCAGCAGCCCAACGGGGGGTTACGAGCAGTACTTC. Its translation is CASSPTGGYEQYF.

This chain uses TRBV20-1 with TRBJ1-4, with TRBD1 identical over 10 bases. Germline V gene lookup returns CDR1 DFQATT and CDR2 SNEGSKA (reference sequence). The CDR3 is made up of 11 amino acids. Written as DNA, the CDR3 is TGCAGAGGGACAGGGGACGAAAAACTGTTTTTT. Translated: CRGTGDEKLFF.